The rows below give T cell receptor beta chains drawn from one sample of a study of radiation and T cells in renal cell carcinoma. Produced via immunoSEQ multiplex PCR; TCRdb's table is partial and in-frame only. This sample has under 100,000 clones, with 85% found just once. This specimen was blood, taken from a patient whose treatment included radiotherapy and nephrectomy. The source of these receptors is a man aged 45-60 years with renal cell carcinoma. Each CDR3 is given with its conserved first and last residue. A D gene is named only where the DNA matches it firmly. Clone size is shown for a subset of rows, as once, few, many or a class of expanded clone.

14	TRBV28	TRBD2	TRBJ2-5	.	CASSFGGARETQYF	TGTGCCAGCAGTTTCGGGGGGGCGAGGGAGACCCAGTACTTC
16	TRBV21-1	.	TRBJ1-4	.	CASSVPLGQSNEKLFF	TGTGCCAGCAGCGTGCCTTTGGGACAGAGTAATGAAAAACTGTTTTTT
14	TRBV28	.	TRBJ1-2	.	CASSFLAKNYGYTF	TGTGCCAGCAGTTTTTTGGCCAAAAACTATGGCTACACCTTC
16	TRBV7-3	.	TRBJ1-1	few	CASSYEGQGVNTEAFF	TGTGCCAGCAGCTACGAGGGACAAGGGGTAAACACTGAAGCTTTCTTT
15	TRBV10-1	.	TRBJ2-1	once	CASSEFSDSYNEQFF	TGCGCCAGCAGTGAGTTTTCCGACTCCTACAATGAGCAGTTCTTC
14	TRBV6-5	.	TRBJ2-7	.	CASSPDPRSYEQYF	TGTGCCAGCAGTCCCGACCCGAGATCCTACGAGCAGTACTTC
18	TRBV5-1	.	TRBJ2-7	.	CASSFRPLGEGASYEQYF	TGCGCCAGCAGCTTTCGACCCCTCGGTGAGGGCGCATCCTACGAGCAGTACTTC
17	TRBV19	.	TRBJ2-5	.	CASSILPRERAKETQYF	TGTGCCAGTAGTATTCTTCCCAGGGAAAGGGCGAAAGAGACCCAGTACTTC
19	TRBV5-6	TRBD1	TRBJ1-4	.	CASSADRGRLYTTNEKLFF	TGTGCCAGCAGCGCGGACAGGGGTAGGCTATATACAACTAATGAAAAACTGTTTTTT
11	TRBV5-5	.	TRBJ2-1	.	CASGYNNEQFF	TGTGCCAGCGGGTATAACAATGAGCAGTTCTTC
15	TRBV19	.	TRBJ2-3	.	CASSIGPLLTDTQYF	TGTGCCAGTAGTATCGGGCCCTTACTGACAGATACGCAGTATTTT
14	TRBV18	TRBD1	TRBJ1-2	.	CASSPGQGNYGYTF	TGTGCCAGCTCACCAGGACAGGGGAACTATGGCTACACCTTC
13	TRBV12-5	TRBD1	TRBJ1-4	.	CASGLDSRTGSFF	TGTGCTAGTGGTTTGGACTCAAGGACAGGGAGCTTTTTT
15	TRBV6-6	.	TRBJ1-4	few	CASSYTGSLNEKLFF	TGTGCCAGCAGTTACACCGGGTCCCTTAATGAAAAACTGTTTTTT
16	TRBV18	TRBD1	TRBJ2-3	.	CASLLQGQGRTDTQYF	TGTGCCAGCTTGCTGCAGGGACAGGGACGCACAGATACGCAGTATTTT
14	TRBV5-1	.	TRBJ2-2	.	CASNENTNTGELFF	TGCGCCAGCAACGAAAACACGAACACCGGGGAGCTGTTTTTT
15	TRBV10-3	TRBD2	TRBJ2-5	few	CAILTKRELGETQYF	TGTGCCATTTTAACGAAGCGGGAGCTAGGGGAGACCCAGTACTTC
14	TRBV6-1	TRBD1	TRBJ2-7	.	CASSEPGTGFEQYF	TGTGCCAGCAGTGAACCCGGGACAGGGTTCGAGCAGTACTTC
13	TRBV5-1	.	TRBJ2-3	.	CASIEGSTDTQYF	TGCGCCAGCATAGAGGGGAGCACAGATACGCAGTATTTT
12	TRBV5-8	.	TRBJ2-5	.	CASKGVRETQYF	TGTGCCAGCAAGGGTGTGCGGGAGACCCAGTACTTC
15	TRBV7-9	TRBD1	TRBJ1-2	.	CASSSDWDRVFGYTF	TGTGCCAGCAGCTCCGACTGGGACAGGGTTTTTGGCTACACCTTC
13	TRBV4-3	.	TRBJ2-1	few	CASSPTSGNEQFF	TGCGCCAGCAGTCCGACTAGTGGCAATGAGCAGTTCTTC
11	TRBV5-5	.	TRBJ2-1	.	CASSFGVEQFF	TGTGCCAGCAGCTTTGGGGTTGAGCAGTTCTTC
13	TRBV27	.	TRBJ2-5	.	CASSLRGGETQYF	TGTGCCAGCAGTTTACGAGGGGGAGAGACCCAGTACTTC
14	TRBV19	.	TRBJ1-4	.	CASSLGGDNGKLFF	TGTGCCAGTAGTCTGGGGGGCGATAATGGAAAACTGTTTTTT
16	TRBV11-1	.	TRBJ2-3	.	CASSLLRSSSTDTQYF	TGTGCCAGCAGCTTATTAAGAAGTTCTAGCACAGATACGCAGTATTTT
13	TRBV15	TRBD2	TRBJ2-7	.	CATSMRGVHEQYF	TGTGCCACCAGCATGCGGGGGGTTCACGAGCAGTACTTC
13	TRBV5-1	TRBD1	TRBJ1-1	.	CASRYDRATEAFF	TGCGCCAGCAGATACGACAGGGCCACTGAAGCTTTCTTT
15	TRBV28	TRBD1	TRBJ2-7	.	CASSPAGTGGREQYF	TGTGCCAGCAGTCCCGCCGGGACAGGGGGCAGAGAGCAGTACTTC
18	TRBV5-5	TRBD2	TRBJ2-3	few	CASSLRLAGGASTDTQYF	TGTGCCAGCAGCTTGAGACTAGCGGGGGGAGCTAGCACAGATACGCAGTATTTT
17	TRBV11-2	.	TRBJ2-1	.	CASSLDPNTPGANEQFF	TGTGCCAGCAGCTTAGATCCCAACACCCCAGGGGCCAATGAGCAGTTCTTC
20	TRBV4-1	TRBD1	TRBJ1-2	.	CASSQGLSDREFRRNYGYTF	TGCGCCAGCAGCCAAGGTCTCTCGGACAGGGAGTTCCGGAGGAACTATGGCTACACCTTC
15	TRBV5-6	.	TRBJ1-6	.	CASKLRTASNSPLHF	TGTGCCAGCAAATTAAGGACAGCCTCAAATTCACCCCTCCACTTT
14	TRBV4-1	.	TRBJ1-1	.	CASSQDPQNTEAFF	TGCGCCAGCAGCCAAGATCCCCAGAACACTGAAGCTTTCTTT
14	TRBV9	.	TRBJ2-3	.	CASSTGLAPDTQYF	TGTGCCAGCAGCACGGGACTCGCACCAGATACGCAGTATTTT
13	TRBV30	.	TRBJ2-7	.	CAWSASDYYEQYF	TGTGCCTGGAGTGCCTCGGATTACTACGAGCAGTACTTC
15	TRBV9	.	TRBJ1-4	once	CASSVGVGRNEKLFF	TGTGCCAGCAGCGTAGGGGTAGGACGCAATGAAAAACTGTTTTTT
15	TRBV5-4	TRBD2	TRBJ2-1	.	CASSLTSGSSNEQFF	TGTGCCAGCAGCTTGACTAGCGGGAGTTCGAATGAGCAGTTCTTC
17	TRBV9	TRBD2	TRBJ2-1	.	CASSRTGLAGALNEQFF	TGTGCCAGCAGCCGTACAGGACTAGCGGGCGCGCTCAATGAGCAGTTCTTC
16	TRBV5-6	.	TRBJ2-7	.	CASSFGASPTPYEQYF	TGTGCCAGCAGCTTTGGGGCTAGCCCGACTCCCTACGAGCAGTACTTC
14	TRBV19	TRBD1	TRBJ2-7	.	CASSTGTGGYEQYF	TGTGCCAGTAGCACCGGGACAGGGGGCTACGAGCAGTACTTC
14	TRBV30	.	TRBJ1-1	.	CAWSVGQQNTEAFF	TGTGCCTGGAGTGTAGGGCAGCAGAACACTGAAGCTTTCTTT
14	TRBV10-3	.	TRBJ2-7	once	CAISESQGDDEQYF	TGTGCCATCAGTGAGTCGCAAGGGGATGACGAGCAGTACTTC